This TCR beta chain was found in a study of OX40 agonist ivuxolimab in advanced cancers. Whole-study results and caveats: The work left the antigen specificity of expanded peripheral T cells undetermined.

Measured with immunoSEQ multiplex PCR; TCRdb has only the in-frame clones, and not every one. The table lists nearly 20,000 clones, about 90% of them singletons, with 16% in the top ten. Concerning this clone itself: The target antigen is unknown.

The CDR3 totals 14 residues. With 7 bases removed from V and 2 bases from J, the gap between germline ends came to 15 bases. Germline CDR1 reads MNHNY; CDR2 reads SVGAGI (reference sequence). Collection of blood occurred at baseline, at cycle 4 day 1, and at cycle 7 day 1. The TCR comes from an adult with an advanced solid tumor such as melanoma, head and neck, liver or kidney cancer. V is TRBV6-6 and J is TRBJ2-7; either TRBD1 or TRBD2 may fit D (5 bases each). The source was CD4+ or CD8+ T cells sorted from blood, collected in a trial of the OX40 agonist ivuxolimab. The CDR3 DNA reads as TGTGCCAGCAAATTATACACGGGGCCCTACGAGCAGTACTTC. Translated: CASKLYTGPYEQYF.